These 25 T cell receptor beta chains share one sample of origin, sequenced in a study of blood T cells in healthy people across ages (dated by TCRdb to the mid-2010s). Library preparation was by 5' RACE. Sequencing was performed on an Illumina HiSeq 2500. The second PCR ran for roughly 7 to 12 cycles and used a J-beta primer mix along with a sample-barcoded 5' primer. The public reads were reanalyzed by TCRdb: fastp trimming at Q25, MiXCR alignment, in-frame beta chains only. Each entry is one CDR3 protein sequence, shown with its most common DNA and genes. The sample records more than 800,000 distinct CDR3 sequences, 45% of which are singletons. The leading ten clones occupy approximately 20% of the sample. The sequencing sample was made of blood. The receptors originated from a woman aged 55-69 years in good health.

The DNA for the CDR3 is TGCAGCGCCGACGGACTAGCGGTCATGGAGACCCAGTACTTC. Its protein product is CSADGLAVMETQYF. This rearrangement joins TRBV29-1 to TRBJ2-5, with TRBD2 matching over 10 bases. Trimming at V came to 7 bases and at J to 5 bases, leaving 10 bases not matched to a gene. Germline CDR1 is SQVTM and CDR2 is ANQGSEA. The CDR3 sequence is 14 residues long.

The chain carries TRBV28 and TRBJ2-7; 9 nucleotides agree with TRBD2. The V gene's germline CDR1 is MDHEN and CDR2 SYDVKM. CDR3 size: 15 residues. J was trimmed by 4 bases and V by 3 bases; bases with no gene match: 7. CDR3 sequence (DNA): TGTGCCAGCAGTTTCCAGACTAGCGGTCTATACGAGCAGTACTTC. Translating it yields CASSFQTSGLYEQYF.

The CDR3 nucleotides read TGTGCCAGCAGATCCGTAGAGAGCTCCTACGAGCAGTACTTC. This translates into CASRSVESSYEQYF. V gene TRBV28 combines with J gene TRBJ2-7; D remains ambiguous. The CDR3 loop spans 14 amino acids. The V and J ends lost 6 bases and 0 bases respectively, with 12 bases between them. Germline loops: CDR1 MDHEN, CDR2 SYDVKM. The complete variable domain, with remaining parts taken from reference TRBV28 and TRBJ2-7, reads DVKVTQSSRYLVKRTGEKVFLECVQDMDHENMFWYRQDPGLGLRLIYFSYDVKMKEKGDIPEGYSVSREKKERFSLILESASTNQTSMYLCASRSVESSYEQYFGPGTRLTVT.

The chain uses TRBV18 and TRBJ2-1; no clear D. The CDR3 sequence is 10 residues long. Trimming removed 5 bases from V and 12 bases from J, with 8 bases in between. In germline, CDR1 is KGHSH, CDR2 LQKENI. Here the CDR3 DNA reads TGTGCCAGCTCAGGGGATGTGCAGTTCTTC. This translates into CASSGDVQFF. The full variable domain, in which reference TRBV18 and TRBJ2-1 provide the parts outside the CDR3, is NAGVMQNPRHLVRRRGQEARLRCSPMKGHSHVYWYRQLPEEGLKFMVYLQKENIIDESGMPKERFSAEFPKEGPSILRIQQVVRGDSAAYFCASSGDVQFFGPGTRLTVL.

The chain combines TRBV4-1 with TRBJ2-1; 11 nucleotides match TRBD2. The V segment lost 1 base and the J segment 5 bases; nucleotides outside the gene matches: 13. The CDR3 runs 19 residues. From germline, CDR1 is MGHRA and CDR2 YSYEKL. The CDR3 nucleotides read TGCGCCAGCAGCCAAGGGTGGTGGAGTAGCGGGAGGGGTAACAATGAGCAGTTCTTC. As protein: CASSQGWWSSGRGNNEQFF.

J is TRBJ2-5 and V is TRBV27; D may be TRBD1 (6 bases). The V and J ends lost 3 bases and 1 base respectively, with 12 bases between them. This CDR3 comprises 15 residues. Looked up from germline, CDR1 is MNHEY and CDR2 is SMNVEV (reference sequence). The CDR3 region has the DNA TGTGCCAGCAGTTTCTCGCAGGGGACCCAAGAGACCCAGTACTTC. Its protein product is CASSFSQGTQETQYF.

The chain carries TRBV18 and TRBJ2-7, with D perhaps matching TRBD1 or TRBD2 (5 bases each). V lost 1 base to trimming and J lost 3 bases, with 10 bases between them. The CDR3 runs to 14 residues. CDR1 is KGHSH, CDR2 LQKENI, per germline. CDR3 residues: CASSPQQDFYEQYF. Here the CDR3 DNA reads TGTGCCAGCTCACCACAACAGGACTTCTACGAGCAGTACTTC.

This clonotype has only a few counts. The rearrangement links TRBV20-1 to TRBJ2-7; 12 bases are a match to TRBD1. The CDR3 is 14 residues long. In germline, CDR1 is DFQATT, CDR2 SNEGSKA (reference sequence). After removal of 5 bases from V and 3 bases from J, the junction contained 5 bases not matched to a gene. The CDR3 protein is CSAWDRGLNYEQYF. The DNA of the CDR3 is TGCAGTGCTTGGGACAGGGGGCTTAACTACGAGCAGTACTTC.

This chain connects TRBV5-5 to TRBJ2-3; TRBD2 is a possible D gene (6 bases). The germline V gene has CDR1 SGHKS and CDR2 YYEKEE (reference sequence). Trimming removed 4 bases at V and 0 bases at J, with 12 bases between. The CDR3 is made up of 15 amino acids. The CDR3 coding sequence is TGTGCCAGCAGCCGGGACTCCATTAGCACAGATACGCAGTATTTT. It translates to CASSRDSISTDTQYF.

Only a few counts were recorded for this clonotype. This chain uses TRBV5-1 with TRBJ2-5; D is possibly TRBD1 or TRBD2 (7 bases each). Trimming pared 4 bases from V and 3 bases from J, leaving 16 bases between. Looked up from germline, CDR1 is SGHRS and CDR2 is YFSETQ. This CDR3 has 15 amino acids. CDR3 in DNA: TGCGCCAGCAGCCCGGGGACAGCGGGGAAAGAGACCCAGTACTTC. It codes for CASSPGTAGKETQYF.

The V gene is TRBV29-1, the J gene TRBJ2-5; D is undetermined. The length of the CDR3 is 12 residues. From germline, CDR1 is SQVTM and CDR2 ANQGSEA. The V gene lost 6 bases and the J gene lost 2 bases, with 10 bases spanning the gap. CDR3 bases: TGCAGCGTGTTCCTCGGACAAGAGACCCAGTACTTC. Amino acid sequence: CSVFLGQETQYF.

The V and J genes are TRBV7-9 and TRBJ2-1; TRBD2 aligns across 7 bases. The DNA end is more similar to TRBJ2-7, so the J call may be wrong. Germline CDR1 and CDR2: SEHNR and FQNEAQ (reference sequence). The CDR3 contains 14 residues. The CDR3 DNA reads TGTGCCAGCAGCCCAGAGGGGCTAGCGGTCGAGCAGTACTTC. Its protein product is CASSPEGLAVEQYF.

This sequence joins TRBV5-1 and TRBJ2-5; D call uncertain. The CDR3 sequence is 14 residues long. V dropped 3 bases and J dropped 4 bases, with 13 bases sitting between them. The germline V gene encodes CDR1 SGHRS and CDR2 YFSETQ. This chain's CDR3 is CASSWSGTRETQYF. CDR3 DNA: TGCGCCAGCAGCTGGTCTGGAACACGAGAGACCCAGTACTTC.

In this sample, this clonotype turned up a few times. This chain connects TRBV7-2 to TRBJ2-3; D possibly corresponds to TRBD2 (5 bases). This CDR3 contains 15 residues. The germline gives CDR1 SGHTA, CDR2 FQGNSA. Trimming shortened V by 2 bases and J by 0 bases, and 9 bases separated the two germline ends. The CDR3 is CASSLPAASTDTQYF. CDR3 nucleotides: TGTGCCAGCAGCTTACCAGCGGCTAGCACAGATACGCAGTATTTT.

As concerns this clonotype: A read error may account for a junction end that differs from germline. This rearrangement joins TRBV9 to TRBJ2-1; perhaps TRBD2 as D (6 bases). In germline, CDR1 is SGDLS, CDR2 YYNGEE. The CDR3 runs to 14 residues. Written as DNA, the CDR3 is TGTGCCAGCAGCACCCGACTAGGAAACCATGAGCGGTTCTTC. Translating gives CASSTRLGNHERFF.

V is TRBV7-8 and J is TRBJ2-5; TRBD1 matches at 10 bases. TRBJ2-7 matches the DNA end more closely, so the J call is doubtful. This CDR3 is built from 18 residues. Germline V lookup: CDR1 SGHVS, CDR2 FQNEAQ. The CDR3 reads CASSLAGLWGQGTYEQYF. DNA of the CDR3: TGTGCCAGCAGCTTAGCAGGGCTTTGGGGACAGGGGACCTACGAGCAGTACTTC.

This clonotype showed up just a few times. CDR3 amino acids: CASSLIGSAKGETQYF. CDR3 bases: TGTGCCAGCAGCTTAATCGGGAGCGCGAAAGGAGAGACCCAGTACTTC. This chain joins TRBV11-1 and TRBJ2-5, with D possibly being TRBD2 (6 bases). Germline V gene data show CDR1 as SGHAT and CDR2 as FQDESV (reference sequence). The V gene lost 2 bases and the J gene lost 4 bases, with 17 bases spanning the gap. The CDR3 is made up of 16 amino acids. Combining the CDR3 with reference TRBV11-1 and TRBJ2-5 gives the whole variable domain EAEVAQSPRYKITEKSQAVAFWCDPISGHATLYWYRQILGQGPELLVQFQDESVVDDSQLPKDRFSAERLKGVDSTLKIQPAELGDSAMYLCASSLIGSAKGETQYFGPGTRLLVL.

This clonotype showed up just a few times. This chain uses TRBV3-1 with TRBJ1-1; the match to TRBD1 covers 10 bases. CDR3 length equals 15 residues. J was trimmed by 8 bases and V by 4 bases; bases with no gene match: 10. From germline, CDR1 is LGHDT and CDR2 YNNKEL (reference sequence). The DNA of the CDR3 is TGTGCCAGCAGCCCCTCGATTTCGACAGGGGGCGAAGCTTTCTTT. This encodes CASSPSISTGGEAFF.

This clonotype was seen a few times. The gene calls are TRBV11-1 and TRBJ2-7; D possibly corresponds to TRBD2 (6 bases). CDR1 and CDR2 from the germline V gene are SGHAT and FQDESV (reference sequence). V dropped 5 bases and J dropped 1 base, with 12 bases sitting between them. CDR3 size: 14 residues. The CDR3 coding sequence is TGTGCCAGCAGCCGAGGGAGGAGTTCCTACGAGCAGTACTTC. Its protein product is CASSRGRSSYEQYF.

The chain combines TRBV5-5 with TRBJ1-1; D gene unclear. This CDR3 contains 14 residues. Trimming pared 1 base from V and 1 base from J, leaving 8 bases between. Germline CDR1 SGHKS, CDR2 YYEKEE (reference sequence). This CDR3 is CASSLLGGNTEAFF. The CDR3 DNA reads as TGTGCCAGCAGCTTGCTAGGAGGGAACACTGAAGCTTTCTTT.

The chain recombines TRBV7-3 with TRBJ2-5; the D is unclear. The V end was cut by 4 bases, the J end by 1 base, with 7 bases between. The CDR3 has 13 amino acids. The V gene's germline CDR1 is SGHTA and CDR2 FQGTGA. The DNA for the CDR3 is TGTGCCAGCAGCTCCCCCGGCCAAGAGACCCAGTACTTC. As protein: CASSSPGQETQYF. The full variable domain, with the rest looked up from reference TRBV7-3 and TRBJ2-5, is GAGVSQTPSNKVTEKGKYVELRCDPISGHTALYWYRQSLGQGPEFLIYFQGTGAADDSGLPNDRFFAVRPEGSVSTLKIQRTERGDSAVYLCASSSPGQETQYFGPGTRLLVL.

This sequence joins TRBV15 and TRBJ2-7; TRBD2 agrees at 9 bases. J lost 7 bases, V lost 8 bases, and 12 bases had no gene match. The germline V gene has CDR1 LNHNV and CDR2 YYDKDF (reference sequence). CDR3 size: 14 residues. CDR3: CATGGASGNYEQYF. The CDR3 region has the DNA TGTGCCACCGGGGGAGCTAGCGGGAACTATGAGCAGTACTTC. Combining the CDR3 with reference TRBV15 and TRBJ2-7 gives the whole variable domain DAMVIQNPRYQVTQFGKPVTLSCSQTLNHNVMYWYQQKSSQAPKLLFHYYDKDFNNEADTPDNFQSRRPNTSFCFLDIRSPGLGDTAMYLCATGGASGNYEQYFGPGTRLTVT.

CDR3 sequence: CAGRRDGQAYEQYF. CDR3 coding DNA: TGTGCCGGAAGACGGGACGGCCAAGCCTACGAGCAGTACTTC. The V gene is TRBV30, the J gene TRBJ2-4, with D possibly called TRBD1 or TRBD2 (5 bases each). The DNA end favors TRBJ2-7, so the J call may be wrong. Germline loops: CDR1 GTSNPN, CDR2 SVGIG (reference sequence). The CDR3 is 14 residues long.

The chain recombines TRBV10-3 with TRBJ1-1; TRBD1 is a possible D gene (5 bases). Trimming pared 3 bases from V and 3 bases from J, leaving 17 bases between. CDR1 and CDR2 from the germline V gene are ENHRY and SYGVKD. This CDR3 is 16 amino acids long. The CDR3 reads CAISDYRERGDTEAFF. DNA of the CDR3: TGTGCCATCAGTGATTATCGGGAACGAGGGGACACTGAAGCTTTCTTT.

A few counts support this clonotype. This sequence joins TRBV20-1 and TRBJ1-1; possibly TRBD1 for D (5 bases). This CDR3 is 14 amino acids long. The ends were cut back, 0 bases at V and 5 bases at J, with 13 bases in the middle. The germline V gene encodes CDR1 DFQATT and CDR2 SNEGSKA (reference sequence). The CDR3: CSAREVGGGTEAFF. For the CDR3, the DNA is TGCAGTGCTAGAGAGGTTGGGGGTGGGACTGAAGCTTTCTTT.